These 15 T cell receptor beta chains share one sample of origin, sequenced in a study of blood T cells in healthy people across ages. With a J-beta primer mix and a sample-barcoded 5' primer, a second PCR ran 7 to 11 cycles. TCRdb itself ran the 5' RACE reads through MiXCR, one entry per CDR3 protein. Of hundreds of thousands of distinct CDR3 sequences listed, 40% to 65% are singletons. Material for sequencing was blood. Receptors originate from a man at least 80 years old in good health.

V usage is TRBV3-1 and J usage is TRBJ1-1, with a weak D call TRBD1 (5 bases). V gave up 5 bases and J gave up 6 bases, with 13 bases separating them. Germline assignment: CDR1 LGHDT and CDR2 YNNKEL (reference sequence). There are 13 residues in the CDR3. The CDR3 here is CASSSEGSAEAFF. The CDR3, as DNA: TGTGCCAGCAGCTCAGAGGGGAGCGCTGAAGCTTTCTTT. The variable domain in full, completed from reference TRBV3-1 and TRBJ1-1, reads DTAVSQTPKYLVTQMGNDKSIKCEQNLGHDTMYWYKQDSKKFLKIMFSYNNKELIINETVPNRFSPKSPDKAHLNLHINSLELGDSAVYFCASSSEGSAEAFFGQGTRLTVV.

V usage is TRBV20-1 and J usage is TRBJ2-3; D is uncertain. V lost 5 bases, J lost 0 bases, and 9 bases lay in between. Germline CDR1 and CDR2: DFQATT and SNEGSKA (reference sequence). The CDR3 consists of 13 residues. CDR3 amino acids: CSAVRPSTDTQYF. CDR3 sequence (DNA): TGCAGTGCTGTAAGACCCAGCACAGATACGCAGTATTTT.

This chain joins TRBV10-2 and TRBJ2-7; D call uncertain. The V and J ends lost 6 bases and 3 bases respectively, with 9 bases between them. CDR3 length equals 12 residues. Per the germline V gene, CDR1 is WSHSY and CDR2 is SAAADI. The CDR3 loop reads CASRVADYEQYF. The CDR3 coding sequence is TGCGCCAGCAGGGTAGCCGACTACGAGCAGTACTTC.

V and J are TRBV5-1 and TRBJ2-7; the match to TRBD2 covers 10 bases. J lost 4 bases, V lost 2 bases, and 6 bases had no gene match. Germline V lookup: CDR1 SGHRS, CDR2 YFSETQ. The CDR3 length is 15 residues. The CDR3 region is CASSFSSGSTYEQYF. CDR3 DNA sequence: TGCGCCAGCAGCTTTTCTAGCGGGAGTACGTACGAGCAGTACTTC.

The chain joins TRBV7-8 to TRBJ1-2; a possible D gene is TRBD1 (5 bases). The CDR3 consists of 16 residues. Trimming cost V 1 base and J 3 bases, with 15 bases left between them. Germline V gives CDR1 SGHVS, CDR2 FQNEAQ. The CDR3 DNA reads TGTGCCAGCAGCTTAGGTTTCTGGGGCTCCGACTATGGCTACACCTTC. Translating gives CASSLGFWGSDYGYTF.

The chain is built from TRBV20-1 and TRBJ2-7; possibly TRBD2 for D (6 bases). Trimming stripped 1 base from V and 7 bases from J, with 17 bases between. Germline V gene sequence: CDR1 DFQATT, CDR2 SNEGSKA (reference sequence). The CDR3 contains 14 residues. CDR3 amino acids: CSARAATRLGEQYF. The DNA of the CDR3 is TGCAGTGCTAGAGCGGCGACTAGGCTTGGAGAGCAGTACTTC.

V usage is TRBV14 and J usage is TRBJ2-7; 10 bases are a match to TRBD2. The J call may be mistaken, given a closer DNA end match to TRBJ2-5. Germline V gives CDR1 SGHDN, CDR2 FVKESK. CDR3 size: 18 residues. CDR3 sequence: CASSHLTGLAERGETQYF. The CDR3 DNA reads TGTGCCAGCAGCCACCTCACCGGACTAGCGGAGAGGGGAGAGACCCAGTACTTC.

The gene calls are TRBV11-1 and TRBJ2-1; 7 nucleotides align to TRBD2. The J call may be in error: the DNA end matches TRBJ2-7 better. The CDR3 is made up of 15 amino acids. Germline assignment: CDR1 SGHAT and CDR2 FQDESV (reference sequence). Here the CDR3 DNA reads TGTGCCAGCAGCTTAGAGCGGGGTCCCTACAATGAGCAGTACTTC. Translation: CASSLERGPYNEQYF.

This clonotype was seen a handful of times. The chain employs TRBV2 and TRBJ2-7; D gene unclear. V lost 9 bases and J lost 3, with 12 bases in between. The germline CDR1 and CDR2 sequences are SNHLY and FYNNEI. The CDR3 covers 12 residues. In DNA form, the CDR3 reads TGTGCCAGTAGACTGGACGACTACGAGCAGTACTTC. Its protein is CASRLDDYEQYF.

J is TRBJ2-1 and V is TRBV20-1; D not certain. V gave up 0 bases and J gave up 2 bases, with 8 bases separating them. Germline assignment: CDR1 DFQATT and CDR2 SNEGSKA (reference sequence). CDR3 length: 14 amino acids. The CDR3 DNA is TGCAGTGCTAGAGATGACCGGACCTACAATGAGCAGTTCTTC. Its protein is CSARDDRTYNEQFF.

The gene calls are TRBV28 and TRBJ2-1, with 9 positions matching TRBD1. Germline-derived CDR1 and CDR2 are MDHEN and SYDVKM. Germline trimming cut 6 bases from V and 9 bases from J; bases unmatched to any gene: 9. The CDR3 runs to 14 residues. CDR3 residues: CASRTMGQGSEQFF. The CDR3 coding sequence is TGTGCCAGCAGAACTATGGGACAGGGCAGTGAGCAGTTCTTC.

About this clonotype itself: The junction shows a germline mismatch at one end, possibly a read error. The rearrangement uses TRBV10-1 and TRBJ2-6, with D hard to call. The V gene's germline CDR1 is WNHNN and CDR2 SYGVQD (reference sequence). The CDR3 contains 16 residues. The CDR3 sequence: CASSAGSASRANVLTF. The CDR3 DNA reads TGCGCCAGCAGTGCAGGATCAGCCTCTCGGGCCAACGTCCTGACTTTC.

The chain uses TRBV11-2 and TRBJ2-1, with 8 positions matching TRBD1. V was pared by 7 bases and J by 6 bases, with 14 bases of the junction left unmatched. The CDR3 runs 16 residues. Germline CDR1 reads SGHAT; CDR2 reads FQNNGV. CDR3 DNA: TGTGCCAGCACCCAAAGAGGGACAGGCCGTTCCAATGAGCAGTTCTTC. This codes for CASTQRGTGRSNEQFF.

The genes are TRBV6-2 or TRBV6-3 and TRBJ1-2; no firm D call. Per germline, CDR1 MNHEY and CDR2 SVGEGT. The CDR3 has 16 amino acids. V shed 5 bases and J shed 3 bases, with 19 bases lying between them. In DNA form, the CDR3 reads TGTGCCAGCAGTACCCGTGCCAGTCCCGCTTACTATGGCTACACCTTC. Amino acids: CASSTRASPAYYGYTF.

At least ten counts were recorded for this clonotype. This rearrangement joins TRBV28 to TRBJ2-5; 7 nucleotides agree with TRBD2. The CDR3 loop spans 14 amino acids. CDR1 MDHEN and CDR2 SYDVKM come from the germline V gene. Trimming took 5 bases from V and 3 from J; bases not matched to a gene: 6. CDR3 nucleotides: TGTGCCAGCAGTCCGCTGCTAGCGGAAGAGACCCAGTACTTC. This sequence encodes CASSPLLAEETQYF.